The rows below give T cell receptor beta chains drawn from one sample of a study of metastatic and nonmetastatic thyroid tumors. Via MiXCR, TCRdb re-called the PCR reads. Here the sample spans 20,000 to 25,000 clones, about a fifth being singletons. What was sequenced was blood. The receptor source for this set is a female donor with papillary thyroid cancer or a benign thyroid nodule (not recorded which). Some clones in this sample may be carry-over from other donors' samples. CDR3s include the opening cysteine and the closing phenylalanine or tryptophan. The D gene is left open where the match is weak. Clone size is shown for a subset of rows, as once, few, many or a class of expanded clone.

TRBV7-2	TRBJ2-7	NA	NA	TGTGCCAGCATCTTAGGCCGGCATTCCTACGAGCAGTACTTC	CASILGRHSYEQYF
TRBV6-4	TRBJ2-3	many	TRBD2	TGTGCCAGCAGTGACGGGAGGGCTAGCACAGATACGCAGTATTTT	CASSDGRASTDTQYF
TRBV2	TRBJ2-1	many	TRBD2	TGTGCCAGCAGGGTAACTAGCGGGCGTCAGTTCTTC	CASRVTSGRQFF
TRBV18	TRBJ2-5	many	NA	TGTGCCAGCTCACCACGGGGGCTGGAGACCCAGTACTTC	CASSPRGLETQYF
TRBV6-5	TRBJ2-7	NA	NA	TGTGCCATCAGTTACGTGGGGGCCGGTTTTCTCGAGCAGTACTTC	CAISYVGAGFLEQYF
TRBV5-1	TRBJ2-1	NA	TRBD2	TGCGCCAGCAGCAGTGGGACTAGCGGCTCCTACAATGAGCAGTTCTTC	CASSSGTSGSYNEQFF
TRBV29-1	TRBJ2-1	many	NA	TGCAGCGTTGCCCAGGCCCATGAGCAGTTCTTC	CSVAQAHEQFF
TRBV6-2/TRBV6-3	TRBJ1-2	medium-sized	TRBD1	TGTGCCAGCTCTCCTACAGGGGGCCATGGCTACACCTTC	CASSPTGGHGYTF
TRBV10-3	TRBJ2-5	many	NA	TGTGCCATGAAAGAGCCCAGACAGAAAGAGACCCAGTACTTC	CAMKEPRQKETQYF
TRBV7-2	TRBJ2-5	many	NA	TGTGCCAGCAGCTTAGGTGTCCGAGAGACCCAGTACTTC	CASSLGVRETQYF
TRBV9	TRBJ2-2	many	TRBD2	TGTGCCAGCACCGGGACTAGCGGGAGTACTTCCGGGGAGCTGTTTTTT	CASTGTSGSTSGELFF